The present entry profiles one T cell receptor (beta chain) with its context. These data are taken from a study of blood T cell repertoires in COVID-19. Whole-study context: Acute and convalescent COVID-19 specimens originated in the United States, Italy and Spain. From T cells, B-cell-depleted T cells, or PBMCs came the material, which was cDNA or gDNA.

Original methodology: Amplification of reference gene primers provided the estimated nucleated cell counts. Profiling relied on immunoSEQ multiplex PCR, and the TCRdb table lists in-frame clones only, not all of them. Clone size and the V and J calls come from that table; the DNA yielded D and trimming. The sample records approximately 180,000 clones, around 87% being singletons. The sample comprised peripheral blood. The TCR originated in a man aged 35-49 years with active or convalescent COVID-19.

DNA of the CDR3: TGTGCCAGCAGCTTAGACAGGGCGGCCTACGAGCAGTACTTC. Its translation is CASSLDRAAYEQYF. This chain joins TRBV11-2 and TRBJ2-7; tentatively, D is TRBD1 (5 bases). Germline V gives CDR1 SGHAT, CDR2 FQNNGV. V lost 0 bases and J lost 2, with 8 bases in between. This CDR3 contains 14 residues.